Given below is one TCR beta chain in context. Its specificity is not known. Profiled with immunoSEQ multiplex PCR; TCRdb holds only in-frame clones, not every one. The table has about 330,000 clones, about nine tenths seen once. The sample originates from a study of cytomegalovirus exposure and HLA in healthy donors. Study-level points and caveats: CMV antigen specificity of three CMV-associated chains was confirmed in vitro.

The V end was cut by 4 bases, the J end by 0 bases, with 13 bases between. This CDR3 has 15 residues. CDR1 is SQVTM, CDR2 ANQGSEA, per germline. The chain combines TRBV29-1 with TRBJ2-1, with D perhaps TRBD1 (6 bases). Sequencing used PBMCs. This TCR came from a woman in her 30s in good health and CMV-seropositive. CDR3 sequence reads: CSVGERGSSYNEQFF. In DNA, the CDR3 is TGCAGCGTTGGCGAGAGGGGGAGCTCCTACAATGAGCAGTTCTTC.